Below are 15 T cell receptor beta chains sequenced from a single sample in a study of somatic mutations in cytotoxic T cells in rheumatoid arthritis. Clones were read by immunoSEQ multiplex PCR, and TCRdb kept only the in-frame ones, dropping some. Altogether about 16,000 clones are present, about four fifths being singletons, with the ten largest covering roughly 17%. The sequenced material came from CD8+ T cells sorted from blood. The source is an adult with rheumatoid arthritis.

This chain connects TRBV7-2 to TRBJ2-7; the D gene is possibly TRBD2 (7 bases). This CDR3 contains 14 residues. Trimming took off 1 base at V and 4 bases at J, with 11 bases between the two ends. Per the germline V gene, CDR1 is SGHTA and CDR2 is FQGNSA. This CDR3 is CASSLEGGPYEQYF. CDR3 sequence (DNA): TGTGCCAGCAGCTTAGAGGGGGGGCCTTACGAGCAGTACTTC.

The genes are TRBV15 and TRBJ1-1, with TRBD1 as a possible D gene (5 bases). With 0 bases removed from V and 0 bases from J, the gap between germline ends came to 11 bases. The CDR3 length is 16 residues. Germline assignment: CDR1 LNHNV and CDR2 YYDKDF (reference sequence). This CDR3 is CATSRDRGTVNTEAFF. CDR3 nucleotides: TGTGCCACCAGCAGAGATCGGGGGACCGTGAACACTGAAGCTTTCTTT.

The rearrangement links TRBV7-8 to TRBJ2-5; 12 bases line up with TRBD2. Germline V gives CDR1 SGHVS, CDR2 FQNEAQ. The CDR3 has 15 amino acids. V shed 7 bases and J 3 bases; nucleotides not matched to a gene: 6. CDR3 bases: TGTGCCAGCATTGCCCGGACTAGCGGGGAAGAGACCCAGTACTTC. This translates into CASIARTSGEETQYF. Drawing the rest from reference TRBV7-8 and TRBJ2-5, the complete variable domain is GAGVSQSPRYKVAKRGQDVALRCDPISGHVSLFWYQQALGQGPEFLTYFQNEAQLDKSGLPSDRFFAERPEGSVSTLKIQRTQQEDSAVYLCASIARTSGEETQYFGPGTRLLVL.

The gene calls are TRBV4-1 and TRBJ1-2; perhaps TRBD1 as D (6 bases). This CDR3 comprises 15 residues. Germline loops: CDR1 MGHRA, CDR2 YSYEKL. V gave up 2 bases and J gave up 5 bases, with 15 bases separating them. The CDR3 loop reads CASSQFGAGEYGYTF. The CDR3 DNA follows: TGCGCCAGCAGCCAATTCGGGGCAGGGGAATATGGCTACACCTTC.

V and J are TRBV29-1 and TRBJ2-3; weak D call: TRBD2 (6 bases). CDR1 and CDR2 (germline): SQVTM, ANQGSEA. V shed 0 bases and J shed 1 base, with 14 bases lying between them. The CDR3 runs to 16 residues. The CDR3 loop is CSVEDLGGWGTDTQYF. CDR3 nucleotide sequence: TGCAGCGTTGAAGATCTGGGGGGATGGGGCACAGATACGCAGTATTTT.

The rearrangement uses TRBV6-5 and TRBJ1-4; weak D call: TRBD1 (5 bases). V was trimmed by 6 bases and J by 8 bases, leaving 19 bases between them. Germline V CDR1 and CDR2: MNHEY, SVGAGI. This CDR3 region has 15 residues. CDR3 coding DNA: TGTGCCAGCAGCCCCTACCAGGGTGGGTTGGAAAAACTGTTTTTT. Translated: CASSPYQGGLEKLFF.

The chain recombines TRBV27 with TRBJ2-1, with 10 bases aligning to TRBD1. Germline values: CDR1 MNHEY, CDR2 SMNVEV (reference sequence). The CDR3 contains 14 residues. The V gene end was trimmed by 10 bases and the J gene end by 4 bases; junction bases not matched to a gene: 7. The CDR3 nucleotides are TGTGCCACCGAGACAGGGGGCTTTTACAATGAGCAGTTCTTC. Protein sequence: CATETGGFYNEQFF.

This rearrangement joins TRBV19 to TRBJ1-1; a weak D match, TRBD1 (5 bases). The length of the CDR3 is 13 residues. Per germline, CDR1 LNHDA and CDR2 SQIVND (reference sequence). V lost 7 bases to trimming and J lost 8 bases, with 17 bases between them. DNA for the CDR3: TGTGCCAGTACCGCACCAGGGAAGGGGGAAGCTTTCTTT. It yields the protein CASTAPGKGEAFF.

This chain connects TRBV7-9 to TRBJ2-3; tentatively, D is TRBD2 (5 bases). CDR3 length: 13 residues. The germline V gene has CDR1 SEHNR and CDR2 FQNEAQ (reference sequence). The germline V and J ends were trimmed by 4 bases and 6 bases, with 11 bases remaining between them. In DNA form, the CDR3 reads TGTGCCAGCAGCTCCCGGCCGGGGGATACGCAGTATTTT. Protein sequence: CASSSRPGDTQYF.

This chain links TRBV27 with TRBJ1-1; no reliable D call. This CDR3 region has 13 residues. V lost 2 bases and J 0 bases, leaving 4 bases between the germline ends. CDR1 is MNHEY and CDR2 is SMNVEV in the germline V gene (reference sequence). CDR3 protein: CASSLQVNTEAFF. The DNA of the CDR3 is TGTGCCAGCAGTTTACAGGTGAACACTGAAGCTTTCTTT.

The V and J genes are TRBV27 and TRBJ1-6; 9 bases are shared with TRBD1. Losses at the gene ends were 2 bases for V and 3 bases for J; bases not matched to a gene: 2. Germline CDR1 MNHEY, CDR2 SMNVEV (reference sequence). CDR3 length equals 16 residues. CDR3 loop: CASSLRQGGYNSPLHF. The CDR3 nucleotides read TGTGCCAGCAGTTTACGACAGGGGGGCTATAATTCACCCCTCCACTTT.

This chain links TRBV9 with TRBJ1-1; 7 bases line up with TRBD1. Trimming cost V 2 bases and J 11 bases; bases outside gene matches: 15. CDR3 length: 15 residues. CDR1 and CDR2 from the germline V gene are SGDLS and YYNGEE. The CDR3 DNA follows: TGTGCCAGCAGCGTGGGGCGACAGGGTATTAGTGGGGCTTTCTTT. As protein: CASSVGRQGISGAFF.

This rearrangement joins TRBV7-2 to TRBJ2-5, with D unclear. CDR3 length: 11 residues. Trimming took 5 bases from V and 5 from J, leaving 6 bases between them. CDR1 is SGHTA, CDR2 FQGNSA, per germline. DNA for the CDR3: TGTGCCAGCAGCCTCCAGGAGACCCAGTACTTC. Protein: CASSLQETQYF.

The CDR3 protein is CASSQVRDGGNQPQHF. Written as DNA, the CDR3 is TGCGCCAGCAGCCAAGTTCGGGATGGGGGCAATCAGCCCCAGCATTTT. The chain uses TRBV4-1 and TRBJ1-5; D is uncertain. V was trimmed by 1 base and J by 2 bases, leaving 12 bases between them. CDR1 and CDR2 (germline): MGHRA, YSYEKL. The CDR3 consists of 16 residues.

This sequence joins TRBV11-3 and TRBJ2-3, with D tentatively TRBD2 (6 bases). Trimming stripped 5 bases from V and 6 bases from J, with 21 bases between. CDR1 is SGHNT and CDR2 is YENEEA in the germline V gene. CDR3 length: 16 residues. The CDR3 bases are TGTGCCAGCAGCCCGCGTCCGGGGGTCTCTTTCGATACGCAGTATTTT. Protein sequence: CASSPRPGVSFDTQYF.